Listed here are 3 T cell receptor beta chains from one sample, sequenced in a study of blood T cell repertoires in COVID-19. TCRdb's table, derived via immunoSEQ multiplex PCR, lists solely in-frame clones and lacks some. This sample has approximately 11,000 clones; roughly 81% occur once, and the top ten carry roughly 30%. The sample was peripheral blood. These receptors were collected from a man in his forties or fifties with active COVID-19.

The chain combines TRBV28 with TRBJ2-7; 11 bases line up with TRBD2. The V segment lost 6 bases and the J segment 4 bases; nucleotides outside the gene matches: 14. CDR1 is MDHEN, CDR2 SYDVKM, per germline. CDR3 size: 17 residues. The CDR3 spells CASRDGTSGTSQYEQYF. In DNA form, the CDR3 reads TGTGCCAGCAGGGACGGGACTAGCGGAACATCACAATACGAGCAGTACTTC.

The chain couples TRBV27 to TRBJ2-7; no clear D. Per the germline V gene, CDR1 is MNHEY and CDR2 is SMNVEV (reference sequence). The CDR3 totals 13 residues. The V end was cut by 5 bases, the J end by 5 bases, with 13 bases between. The CDR3 is CASSTTAEDEQYF. The CDR3 bases are TGTGCCAGCAGTACGACGGCCGAGGACGAGCAGTACTTC.

The rearrangement joins TRBV5-1 to TRBJ2-3; D is unresolved. Germline values: CDR1 SGHRS, CDR2 YFSETQ. The germline V and J ends were trimmed by 1 base and 2 bases, with 8 bases remaining between them. CDR3 length: 14 residues. The DNA for the CDR3 is TGCGCCAGCAGCTTGTGGCAGGCCACAGATACGCAGTATTTT. Protein: CASSLWQATDTQYF. The variable domain in full, with the rest retrieved from reference TRBV5-1 and TRBJ2-3, is KAGVTQTPRYLIKTRGQQVTLSCSPISGHRSVSWYQQTPGQGLQFLFEYFSETQRNKGNFPGRFSGRQFSNSRSEMNVSTLELGDSALYLCASSLWQATDTQYFGPGTRLTVL.